Given below is one T cell receptor (beta chain) in context. This sample is part of a study of early T cells in non-severe SARS-CoV-2 infection. CDR1 is LGHDT, CDR2 YNNKEL, per germline (reference sequence). V lost 5 bases, J lost 8 bases, and 3 bases stayed unmatched. The CDR3 spans 12 residues. Individual cDNA molecules each received unique molecular identifiers attached to them. One entry per CDR3 protein results from TCRdb running MiXCR on the 5' RACE reads. The sample has some 59,000 distinct CDR3 sequences; around 8.6% are singletons. Source: whole blood, taken at baseline. This TCR was recovered from an adult who was a healthcare worker with PCR-confirmed SARS-CoV-2 infection or an uninfected control (not recorded which). The chain is built from TRBV3-1 and TRBJ2-1, with 7 bases aligning to TRBD1. The DNA of the CDR3 is TGTGCCAGCAGCTCACAGGGGTATGAGCAGTTCTTC. Amino acid sequence: CASSSQGYEQFF.